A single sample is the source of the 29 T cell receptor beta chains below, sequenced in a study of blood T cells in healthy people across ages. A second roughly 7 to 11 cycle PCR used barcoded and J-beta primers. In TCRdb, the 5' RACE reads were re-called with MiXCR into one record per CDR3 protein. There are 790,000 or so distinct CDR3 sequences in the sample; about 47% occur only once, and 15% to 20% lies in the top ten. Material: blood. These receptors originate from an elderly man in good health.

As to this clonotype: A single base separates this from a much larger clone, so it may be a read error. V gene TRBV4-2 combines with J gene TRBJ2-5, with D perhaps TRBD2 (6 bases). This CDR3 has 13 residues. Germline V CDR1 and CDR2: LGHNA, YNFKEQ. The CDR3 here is CASSQVLRETLYF. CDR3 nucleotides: TGTGCCAGCAGCCAAGTTCTTCGGGAGACCCTGTACTTC.

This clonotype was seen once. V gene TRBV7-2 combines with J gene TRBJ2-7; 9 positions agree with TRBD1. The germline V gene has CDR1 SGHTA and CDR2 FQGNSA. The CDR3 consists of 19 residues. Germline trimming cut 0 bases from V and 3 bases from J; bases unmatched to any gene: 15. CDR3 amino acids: CASSLAPPGQGAIYYEQYF. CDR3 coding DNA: TGTGCCAGCAGCTTAGCGCCCCCGGGACAGGGAGCGATTTACTACGAGCAGTACTTC.

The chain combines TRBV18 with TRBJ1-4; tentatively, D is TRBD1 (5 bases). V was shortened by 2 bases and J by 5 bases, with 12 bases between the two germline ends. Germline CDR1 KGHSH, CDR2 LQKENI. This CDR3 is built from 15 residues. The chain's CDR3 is CASSPTGRVNEKLFF. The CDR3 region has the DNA TGTGCCAGCTCACCAACCGGCAGGGTGAATGAAAAACTGTTTTTT.

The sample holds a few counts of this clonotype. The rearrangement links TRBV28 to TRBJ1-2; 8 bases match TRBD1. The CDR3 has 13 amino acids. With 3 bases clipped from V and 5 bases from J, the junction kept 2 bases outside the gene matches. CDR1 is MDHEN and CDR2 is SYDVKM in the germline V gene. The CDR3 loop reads CASSLDRVYGYTF. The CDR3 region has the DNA TGTGCCAGCAGTTTGGACAGGGTGTATGGCTACACCTTC.

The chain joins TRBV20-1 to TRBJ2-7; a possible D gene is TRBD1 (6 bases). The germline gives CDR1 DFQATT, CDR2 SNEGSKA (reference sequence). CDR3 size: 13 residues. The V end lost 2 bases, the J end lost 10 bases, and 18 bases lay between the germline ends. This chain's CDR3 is CSARSPGHMNQYF. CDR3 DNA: TGCAGTGCTAGATCACCGGGACACATGAACCAGTACTTC.

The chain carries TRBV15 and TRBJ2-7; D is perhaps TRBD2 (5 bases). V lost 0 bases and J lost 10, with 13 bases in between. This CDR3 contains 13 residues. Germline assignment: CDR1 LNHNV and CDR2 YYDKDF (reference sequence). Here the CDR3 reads CATSRDPAEVQYF. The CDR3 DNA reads TGTGCCACCAGCAGAGATCCTGCGGAGGTCCAGTACTTC.

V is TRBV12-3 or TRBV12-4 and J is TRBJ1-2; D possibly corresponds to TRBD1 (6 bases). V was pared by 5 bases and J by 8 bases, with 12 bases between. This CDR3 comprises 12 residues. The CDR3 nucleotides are TGTGCCAGCAGTATCACAGGGTACGGCTACACCTTC. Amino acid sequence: CASSITGYGYTF.

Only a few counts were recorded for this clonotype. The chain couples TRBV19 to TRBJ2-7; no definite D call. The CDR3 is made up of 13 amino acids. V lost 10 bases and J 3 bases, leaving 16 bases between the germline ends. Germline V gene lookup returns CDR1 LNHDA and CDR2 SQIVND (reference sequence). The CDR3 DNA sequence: TGTGCCACCGGGCCACCCGAGGACTACGAGCAGTACTTC. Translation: CATGPPEDYEQYF.

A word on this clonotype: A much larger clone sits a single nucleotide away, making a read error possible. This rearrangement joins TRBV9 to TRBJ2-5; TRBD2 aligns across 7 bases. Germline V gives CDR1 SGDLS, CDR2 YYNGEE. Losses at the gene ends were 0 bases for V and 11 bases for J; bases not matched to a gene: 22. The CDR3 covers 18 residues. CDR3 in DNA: TGTGCCAGCAGCGTAGAGGCCCAAGGACTAGGCGCGGGCAATGAGCAGTACTTC. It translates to CASSVEAQGLGAGNEQYF.

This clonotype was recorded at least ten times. The CDR3 region is CASSSGLAGNEQFF. DNA for the CDR3: TGTGCCAGCAGTTCGGGACTAGCGGGCAATGAGCAGTTCTTC. V is TRBV12-3 or TRBV12-4 and J is TRBJ2-1, with 12 bases lining up with TRBD2. The CDR3 consists of 14 residues. The V gene end was trimmed by 4 bases and the J gene end by 6 bases; junction bases not matched to a gene: 1.

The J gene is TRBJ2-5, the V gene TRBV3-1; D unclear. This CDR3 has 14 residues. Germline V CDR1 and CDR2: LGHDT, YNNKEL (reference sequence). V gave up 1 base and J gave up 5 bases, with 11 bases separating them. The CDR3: CASSQGGIRETQYF. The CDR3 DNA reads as TGTGCCAGCAGCCAAGGAGGAATAAGGGAGACCCAGTACTTC.

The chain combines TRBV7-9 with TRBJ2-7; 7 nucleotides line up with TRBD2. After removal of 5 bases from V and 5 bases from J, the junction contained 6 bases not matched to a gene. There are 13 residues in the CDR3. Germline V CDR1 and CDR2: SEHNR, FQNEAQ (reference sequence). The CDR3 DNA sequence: TGTGCCAGCAGCGAGTACACTAGCGACGAGCAGTACTTC. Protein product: CASSEYTSDEQYF.

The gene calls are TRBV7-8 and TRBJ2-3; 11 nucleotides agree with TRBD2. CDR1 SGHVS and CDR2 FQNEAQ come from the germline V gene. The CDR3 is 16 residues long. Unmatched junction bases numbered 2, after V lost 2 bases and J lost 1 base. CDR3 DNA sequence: TGTGCCAGCAGCTTAACTAGCGGGAGTGGCACAGATACGCAGTATTTT. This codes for CASSLTSGSGTDTQYF.

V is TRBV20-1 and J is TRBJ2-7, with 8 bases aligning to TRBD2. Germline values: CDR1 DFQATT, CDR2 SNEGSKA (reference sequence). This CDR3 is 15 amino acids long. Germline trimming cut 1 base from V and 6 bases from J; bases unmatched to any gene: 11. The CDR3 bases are TGCAGTGCTAGAGGGGCTAGCGGGCCGCCCGCCGAGCAGTACTTC. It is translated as CSARGASGPPAEQYF.

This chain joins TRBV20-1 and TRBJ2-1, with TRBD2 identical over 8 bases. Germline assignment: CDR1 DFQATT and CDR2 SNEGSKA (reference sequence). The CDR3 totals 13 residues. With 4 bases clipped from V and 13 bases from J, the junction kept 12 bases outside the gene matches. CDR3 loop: CSAMAGGPLGQFF. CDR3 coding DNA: TGCAGTGCTATGGCGGGAGGCCCGCTCGGACAGTTCTTC.

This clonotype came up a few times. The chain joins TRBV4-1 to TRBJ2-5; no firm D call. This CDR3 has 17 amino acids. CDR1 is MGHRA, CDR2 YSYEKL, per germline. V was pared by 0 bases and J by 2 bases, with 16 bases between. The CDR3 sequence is CASSQDLRSGMQETQYF. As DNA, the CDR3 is TGCGCCAGCAGCCAAGATCTACGTTCCGGTATGCAAGAGACCCAGTACTTC.

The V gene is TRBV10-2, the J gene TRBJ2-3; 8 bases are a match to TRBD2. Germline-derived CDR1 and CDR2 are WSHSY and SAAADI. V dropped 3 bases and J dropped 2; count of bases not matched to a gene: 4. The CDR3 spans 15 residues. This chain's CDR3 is CASSDRGGPTDTQYF. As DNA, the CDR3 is TGCGCCAGCAGTGACCGGGGGGGCCCCACAGATACGCAGTATTTT.

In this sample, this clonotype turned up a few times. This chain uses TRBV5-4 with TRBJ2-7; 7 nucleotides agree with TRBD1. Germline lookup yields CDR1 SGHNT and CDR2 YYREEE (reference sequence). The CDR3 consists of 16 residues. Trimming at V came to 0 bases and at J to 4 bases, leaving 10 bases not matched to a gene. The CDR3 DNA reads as TGTGCCAGCAGCTTGGCCCAATACAGGGGAACTTACGAGCAGTACTTC. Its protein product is CASSLAQYRGTYEQYF.

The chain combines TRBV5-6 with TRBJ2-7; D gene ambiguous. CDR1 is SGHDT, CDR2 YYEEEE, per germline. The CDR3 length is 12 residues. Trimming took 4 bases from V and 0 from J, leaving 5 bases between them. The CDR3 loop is CASSKDSYEQYF. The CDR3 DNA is TGTGCCAGCAGCAAAGACTCCTACGAGCAGTACTTC.

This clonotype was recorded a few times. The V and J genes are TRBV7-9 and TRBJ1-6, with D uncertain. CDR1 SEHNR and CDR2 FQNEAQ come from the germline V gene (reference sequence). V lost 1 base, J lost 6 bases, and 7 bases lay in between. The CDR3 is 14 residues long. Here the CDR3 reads CASSLVSANSPLHF. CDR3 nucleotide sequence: TGTGCCAGCAGCTTAGTGTCAGCTAATTCACCCCTCCACTTT.

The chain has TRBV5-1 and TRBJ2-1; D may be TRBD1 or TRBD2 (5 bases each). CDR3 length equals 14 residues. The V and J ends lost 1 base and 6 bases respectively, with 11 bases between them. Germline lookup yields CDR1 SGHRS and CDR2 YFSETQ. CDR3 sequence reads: CASSLFSRGNEQFF. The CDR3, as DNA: TGCGCCAGCAGCTTGTTTTCGAGGGGCAATGAGCAGTTCTTC. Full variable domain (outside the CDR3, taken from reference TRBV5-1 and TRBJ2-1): KAGVTQTPRYLIKTRGQQVTLSCSPISGHRSVSWYQQTPGQGLQFLFEYFSETQRNKGNFPGRFSGRQFSNSRSEMNVSTLELGDSALYLCASSLFSRGNEQFFGPGTRLTVL.

The CDR3 is CASSLDPRRIDTQYF. As DNA, the CDR3 is TGTGCCAGCAGCTTAGACCCCAGAAGAATAGATACGCAGTATTTT. J is TRBJ2-3 and V is TRBV7-2; D gene unclear. Germline-derived CDR1 and CDR2 are SGHTA and FQGNSA. The CDR3 totals 15 residues. The germline V and J ends were trimmed by 1 base and 5 bases, with 13 bases remaining between them.

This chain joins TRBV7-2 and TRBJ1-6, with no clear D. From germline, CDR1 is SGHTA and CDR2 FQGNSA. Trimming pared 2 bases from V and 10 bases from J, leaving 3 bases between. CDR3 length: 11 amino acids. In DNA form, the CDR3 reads TGTGCCAGCAGCTTAAAGTCACCCCTCCACTTT. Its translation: CASSLKSPLHF.

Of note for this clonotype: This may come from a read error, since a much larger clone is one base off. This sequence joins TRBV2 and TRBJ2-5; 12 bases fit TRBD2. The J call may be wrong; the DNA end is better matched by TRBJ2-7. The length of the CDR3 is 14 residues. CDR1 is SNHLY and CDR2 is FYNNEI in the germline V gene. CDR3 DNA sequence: TGTGTCAGCAGTCCGGGACTAGCGGGTACCGAGCAGTACTTC. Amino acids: CVSSPGLAGTEQYF.

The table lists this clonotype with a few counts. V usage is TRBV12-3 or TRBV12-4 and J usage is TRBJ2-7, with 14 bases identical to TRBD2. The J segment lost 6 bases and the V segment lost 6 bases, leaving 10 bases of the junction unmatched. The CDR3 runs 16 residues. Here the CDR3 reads CASSPGLAGALIEQYF. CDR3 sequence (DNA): TGTGCCAGCAGCCCGGGACTAGCGGGAGCGCTGATCGAGCAGTACTTC.

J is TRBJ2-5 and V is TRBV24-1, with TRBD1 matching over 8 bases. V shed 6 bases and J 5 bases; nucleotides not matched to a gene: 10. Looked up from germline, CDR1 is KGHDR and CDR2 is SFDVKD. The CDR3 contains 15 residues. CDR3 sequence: CATSRQGATGETQYF. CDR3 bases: TGTGCCACCAGTAGGCAGGGGGCAACGGGCGAGACCCAGTACTTC.

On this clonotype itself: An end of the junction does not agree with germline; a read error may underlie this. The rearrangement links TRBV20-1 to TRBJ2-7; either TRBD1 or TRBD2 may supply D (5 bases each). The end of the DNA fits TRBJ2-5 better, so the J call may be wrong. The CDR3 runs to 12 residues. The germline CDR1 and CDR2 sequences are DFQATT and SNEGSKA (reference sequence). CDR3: CRARDHSETQYF. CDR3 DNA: TGCAGGGCTAGGGACCATTCAGAGACCCAGTACTTC.

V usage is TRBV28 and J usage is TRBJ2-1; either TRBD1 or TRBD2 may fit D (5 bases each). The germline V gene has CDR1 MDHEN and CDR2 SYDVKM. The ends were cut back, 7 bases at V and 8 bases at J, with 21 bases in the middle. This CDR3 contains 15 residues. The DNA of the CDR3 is TGTGCCAGCACATCCACCGGGACGACCTGGGATGAGCAGTTCTTC. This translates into CASTSTGTTWDEQFF.

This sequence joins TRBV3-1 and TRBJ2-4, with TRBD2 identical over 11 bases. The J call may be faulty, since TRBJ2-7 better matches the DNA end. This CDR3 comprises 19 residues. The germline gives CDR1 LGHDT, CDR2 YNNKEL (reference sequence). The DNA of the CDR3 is TGTGCCAGCAGCCATGGGGCGGTTCCTAGCGGGAGGTCGACCTACGAGCAGTACTTC. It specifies CASSHGAVPSGRSTYEQYF.